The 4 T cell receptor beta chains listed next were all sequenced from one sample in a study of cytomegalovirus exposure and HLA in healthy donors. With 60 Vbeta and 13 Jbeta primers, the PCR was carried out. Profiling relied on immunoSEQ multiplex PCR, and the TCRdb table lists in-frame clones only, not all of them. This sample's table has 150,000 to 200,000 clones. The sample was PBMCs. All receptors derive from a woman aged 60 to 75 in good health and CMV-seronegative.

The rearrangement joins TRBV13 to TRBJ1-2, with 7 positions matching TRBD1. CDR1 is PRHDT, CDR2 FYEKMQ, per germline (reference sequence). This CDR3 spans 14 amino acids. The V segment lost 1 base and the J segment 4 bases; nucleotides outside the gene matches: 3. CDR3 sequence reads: CASSLDRGGYGYTF. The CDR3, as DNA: TGTGCCAGCAGCTTAGACAGGGGCGGCTATGGCTACACCTTC.

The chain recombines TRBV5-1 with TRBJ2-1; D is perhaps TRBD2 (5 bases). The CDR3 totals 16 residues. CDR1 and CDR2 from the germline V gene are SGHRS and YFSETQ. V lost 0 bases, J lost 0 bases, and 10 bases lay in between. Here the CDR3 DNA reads TGCGCCAGCAGCTTGGGCCAGACTAACTCCTACAATGAGCAGTTCTTC. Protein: CASSLGQTNSYNEQFF.

CDR3 in DNA: TGTGCCAGCAGCTTGGCAGGGGGCCTTGGCTACACCTTC. Translated, it gives CASSLAGGLGYTF. The V call is TRBV5-4, the J call TRBJ1-2; 8 bases align to TRBD1. The germline CDR1 and CDR2 sequences are SGHNT and YYREEE (reference sequence). There are 13 residues in the CDR3. V was pared by 0 bases and J by 7 bases, with 2 bases of the junction left unmatched.

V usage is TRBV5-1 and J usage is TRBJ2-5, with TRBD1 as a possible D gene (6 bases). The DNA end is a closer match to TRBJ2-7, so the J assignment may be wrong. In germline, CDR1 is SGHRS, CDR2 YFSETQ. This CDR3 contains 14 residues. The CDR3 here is CASSLLDGQNEQYF. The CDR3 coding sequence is TGCGCCAGCAGCTTGTTGGATGGACAGAACGAGCAGTACTTC.